Sequencing of this T cell receptor beta chain was carried out in a study of T cell repertoires in ileal Crohn's disease (dated by TCRdb to about 2019). Describing the broader study: At the time of surgery, 35% of patients were active smokers, and the median duration of disease was 7.9 years. Approximately 550 nanograms of biopsy DNA per sample were submitted for commercial TCRB immunosequencing. TCR repertoire analysis was done in 57 Crohn's disease patients from a prospective multicentre cohort. A Rutgeerts score above i0 was used to define endoscopic postoperative recurrence. A total of roughly 170 mucosal samples from about 57 patients were sequenced, collected from several sites on the surgical specimen and at postoperative endoscopy. Postoperative therapy was given to about half of the patients, with thiopurines administered to more than 10 patients and anti-TNF agents administered to under 20 patients. Running in parallel with the study was a multicentre cohort set up to find predictors of early endoscopic recurrence following ileocolonic resection. M0 samples were biopsies from the inflamed portion of the ileum in the surgical resection specimen. Every patient underwent surgery because of a complication, which was stricturing disease in approximately 61% and penetrating disease in approximately 40%.

Comments on this clone: The clone's antigen remains unknown. Base qualities are missing; no much larger clone stands one base away.

In the paper's terms, the time point label means: inflamed ileum from the surgical specimen. Eligible patients were adults with ileal or ileocolonic Crohn's disease who had an indication for ileocolonic resection. Whole ileal mucosal biopsies were stored frozen at -80°C before DNA extraction. Genomic DNA was isolated from frozen whole biopsies using a TRizol-based method, and the DNA was quantified with a NanoDrop 2000 spectrophotometer. Broader findings and caveats from the paper: Higher percentages of high-frequency clones at the time of surgery were linked to endoscopic recurrence, and every patient with clonality above 26.8% (18/57) had recurrence. Sorted CD8 T cells carried more high-frequency clones than CD4 T cells, suggesting mucosal expansions were mainly CD8. Only a subgroup of patients, of unstated size, had their mucosal CD4 and CD8 T cells sorted and sequenced. A significantly higher proportion of clonal expansions was observed in active smokers at surgery than in non-smokers (about 25% vs 18%, p=0.02).

The method behind the library was the immunoSEQ multiplex PCR assay. Adaptive Biotechnology amplified the CDR3 regions from genomic DNA with a two-step multiplex PCR designed to control amplification bias. In the first PCR, primers covered every V and J gene segment, and in the second PCR, barcodes and Illumina adapters were added. CDR3 libraries were sequenced on an Illumina instrument. Under the source paper's analysis protocol: Vendor-provided pipelines were combined with custom analysis of raw data in R/Bioconductor under R version 3.3.0. Clonality, ranging from 0 to 1, was calculated as the inverse of the normalised Shannon entropy of all productive clones. High-frequency clones were defined as the repertoire share of the top 100 clones, retaining only clones passing a 95% confidence test. The Simpson index measured repertoire diversity, and the Morisita-Horn index measured overlap between samples. TCRdb re-hosts the immuneACCESS table, in-frame sequences only. Its copies lack some clones; in the studies checked, an unresolved V gene accounts for under half of them, and the cause for the rest is not known. V and J calls and clone size come straight from that table; D and trimming were deduced from the DNA. This sample comprises about 15,000 clones, 70% to 80% of them detected only once. The ten largest clonotypes hold around 3.9% of the sample.

V and J are truncated by 5 bases and 6 bases respectively, leaving an intervening sequence of 11 bases. Including cysteine and phenylalanine, the CDR3 has 14 amino acids. Just the 42-base CDR3 DNA is kept, in frame starting at base 1. From the germline V gene (reference sequence), CDR1 is MNHNY and CDR2 is SVGAGI. Rearrangement joined TRBV6-6 to TRBJ1-6; the D gene is perhaps TRBD1, on 6 matching bases. This sequence was found in an adult with Crohn's disease. Specimen: ileal tissue. The CDR3 protein sequence reads: CASSRQESNSPLHF. The DNA sequence is as follows: TGTGCCAGCAGTCGACAGGAAAGTAATTCACCCCTCCACTTT.